This TCR beta chain was found in a study of shared clonotypes between healthy human individuals. For sorted subsets, 150 to 200 ng DNA per replicate equaled approximately 30,000 T cell genomes. Using immunoSEQ multiplex PCR, the repertoire was profiled, and TCRdb retains in-frame clones only, with some absent. This sample has about 2.2 million clones, with about 92% found just once. The CDR3 covers 16 residues. The ends were cut back, 0 bases at V and 1 base at J, with 13 bases in the middle. From germline, CDR1 is MGHRA and CDR2 YSYEKL. Terminally differentiated effector memory CD45RA+ cells were left out of the naive CD8 fraction, which was CD45RO-negative and positively selected for CCR7.

The rearrangement links TRBV4-1 to TRBJ2-7, with D unresolved. Sequencing input: naive CD8+ T cells from PBMCs. This receptor was taken from a man aged 18 to 30 in good health. Some clones in this sample may be carry-over from other donors' samples. The CDR3 loop reads CASSQDLTDSSYEQYF. The CDR3 DNA reads as TGCGCCAGCAGCCAAGATCTCACAGACTCTTCCTACGAGCAGTACTTC.